This T cell receptor beta chain was identified in a study of blood T cell repertoires in COVID-19. Study-wide context: The samples span acute and convalescent COVID-19 from the United States, Italy and Spain. T cells, B-cell-depleted T cells, or PBMCs provided the cDNA or gDNA that served as material.

This CDR3 has 15 amino acids. Unmatched junction bases numbered 3, after V lost 1 base and J lost 4 bases. Germline assignment: CDR1 LGHNA and CDR2 YSLEER. Under the authors' procedure: Counts of nucleated cells, estimated from reference gene primer amplification, were obtained. This table comes from immunoSEQ multiplex PCR, and its TCRdb copy is limited to in-frame clones, with some not included. Clone size and the V and J calls come from that table; the DNA yielded D and trimming. The sample holds 100,000 or so clones; roughly 84% are singletons and the top ten take around 4.3%. Sequencing was performed on peripheral blood. The source is a human donor in a cohort sampled during active COVID-19. The chain has TRBV4-3 and TRBJ2-2; the match to TRBD1 covers 7 bases. In DNA form, the CDR3 reads TGCGCCAGCAGCCAAGCGACAGGGCCCACCGGGGAGCTGTTTTTT. Translation: CASSQATGPTGELFF.